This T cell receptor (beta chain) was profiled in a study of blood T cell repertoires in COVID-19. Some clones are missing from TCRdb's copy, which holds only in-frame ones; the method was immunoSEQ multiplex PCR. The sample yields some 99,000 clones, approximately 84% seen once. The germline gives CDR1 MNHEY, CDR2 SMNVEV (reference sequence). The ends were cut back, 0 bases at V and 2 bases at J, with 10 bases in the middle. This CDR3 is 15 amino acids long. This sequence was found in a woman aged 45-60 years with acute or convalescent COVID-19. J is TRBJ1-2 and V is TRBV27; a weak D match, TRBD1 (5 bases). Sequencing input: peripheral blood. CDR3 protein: CASSLSPGPNYGYTF. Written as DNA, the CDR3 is TGTGCCAGCAGTTTATCACCAGGGCCCAACTATGGCTACACCTTC.